The sample holds many counts of the clone carrying this TCR beta chain. Antigen unknown. This record comes from a study of CD8 T cells in ankylosing spondylitis. Study outcomes and limitations: Significant enrichment of disease-linked clones was reported in matched ankylosing spondylitis synovial fluid. Seemingly distinctive of ankylosing spondylitis blood was a TCR beta motif formed by eight highly homologous variants.

The CDR3 extends over 13 amino acids. Germline assignment: CDR1 DFQATT and CDR2 SNEGSKA (reference sequence). V lost 8 bases to trimming and J lost 6 bases; unmatched junction nucleotides: 7. TCR beta libraries were made by quantitative 5'-RACE with molecular barcodes. TCRdb analysed the 5' RACE reads with MiXCR anew, one entry per CDR3 protein. The sample contains some 240,000 distinct CDR3 sequences, around 7.8% of which appear only once. The chain carries TRBV20-1 and TRBJ1-4; 9 bases align to TRBD1. The sample taken for sequencing was blood, either unsorted or a sorted T cell fraction (not recorded which). The TCR comes from a male donor with ankylosing spondylitis or in good health (not recorded which). The CDR3 spells CSSTGQGYEKLFF. DNA of the CDR3: TGCAGTTCTACGGGACAGGGTTATGAAAAACTGTTTTTT.